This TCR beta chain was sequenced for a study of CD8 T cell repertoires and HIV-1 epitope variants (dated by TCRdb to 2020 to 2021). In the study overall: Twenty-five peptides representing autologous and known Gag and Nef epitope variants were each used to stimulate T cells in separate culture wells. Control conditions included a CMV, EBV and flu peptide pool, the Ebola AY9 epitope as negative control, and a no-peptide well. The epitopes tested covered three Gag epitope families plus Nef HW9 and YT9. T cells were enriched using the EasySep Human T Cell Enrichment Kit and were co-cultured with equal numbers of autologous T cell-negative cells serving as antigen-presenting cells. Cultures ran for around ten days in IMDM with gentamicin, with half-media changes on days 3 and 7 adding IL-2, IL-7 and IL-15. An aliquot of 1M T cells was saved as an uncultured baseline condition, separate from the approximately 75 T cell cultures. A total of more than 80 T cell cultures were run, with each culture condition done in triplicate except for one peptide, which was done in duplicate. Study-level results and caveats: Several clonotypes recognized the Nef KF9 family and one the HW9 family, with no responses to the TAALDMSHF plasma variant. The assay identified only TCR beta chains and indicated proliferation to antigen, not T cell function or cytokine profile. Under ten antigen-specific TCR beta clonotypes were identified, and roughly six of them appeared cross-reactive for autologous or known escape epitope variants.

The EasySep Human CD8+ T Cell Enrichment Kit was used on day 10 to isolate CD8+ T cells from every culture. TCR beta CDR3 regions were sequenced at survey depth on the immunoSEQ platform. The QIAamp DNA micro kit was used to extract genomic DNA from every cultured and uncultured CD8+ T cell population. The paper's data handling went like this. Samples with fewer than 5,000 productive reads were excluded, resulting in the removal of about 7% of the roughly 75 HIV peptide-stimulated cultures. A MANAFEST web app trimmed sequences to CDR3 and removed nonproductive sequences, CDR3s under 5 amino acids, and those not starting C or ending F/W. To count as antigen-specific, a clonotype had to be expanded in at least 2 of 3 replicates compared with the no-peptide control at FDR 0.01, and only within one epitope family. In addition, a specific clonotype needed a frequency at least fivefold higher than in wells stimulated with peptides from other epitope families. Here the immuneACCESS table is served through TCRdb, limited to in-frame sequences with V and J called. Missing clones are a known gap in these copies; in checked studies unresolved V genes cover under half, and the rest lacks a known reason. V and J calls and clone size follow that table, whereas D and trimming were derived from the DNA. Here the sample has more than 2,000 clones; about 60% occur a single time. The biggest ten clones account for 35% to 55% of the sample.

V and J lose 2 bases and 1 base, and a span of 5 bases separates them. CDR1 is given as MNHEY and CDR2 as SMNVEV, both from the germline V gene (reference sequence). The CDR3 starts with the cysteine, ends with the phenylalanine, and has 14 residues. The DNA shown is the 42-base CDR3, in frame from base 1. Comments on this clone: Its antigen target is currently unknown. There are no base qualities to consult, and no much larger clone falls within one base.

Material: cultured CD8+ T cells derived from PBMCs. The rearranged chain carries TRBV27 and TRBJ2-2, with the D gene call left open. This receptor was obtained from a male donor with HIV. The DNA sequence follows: TGTGCCAGCAGTTTACAGTGGAACACCGGGGAGCTGTTTTTT. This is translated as CASSLQWNTGELFF.